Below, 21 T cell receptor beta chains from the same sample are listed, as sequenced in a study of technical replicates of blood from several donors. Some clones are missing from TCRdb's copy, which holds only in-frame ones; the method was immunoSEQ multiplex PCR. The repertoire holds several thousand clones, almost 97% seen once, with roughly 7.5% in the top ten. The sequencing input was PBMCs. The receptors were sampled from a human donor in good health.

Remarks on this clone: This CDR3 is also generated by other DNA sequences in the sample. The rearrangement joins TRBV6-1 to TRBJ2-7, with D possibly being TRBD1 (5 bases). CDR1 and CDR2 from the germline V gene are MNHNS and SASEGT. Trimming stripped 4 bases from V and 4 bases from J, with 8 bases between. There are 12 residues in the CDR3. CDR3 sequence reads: CASSVQGYEQYF. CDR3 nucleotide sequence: TGTGCCAGCAGTGTCCAGGGATACGAGCAGTACTTC.

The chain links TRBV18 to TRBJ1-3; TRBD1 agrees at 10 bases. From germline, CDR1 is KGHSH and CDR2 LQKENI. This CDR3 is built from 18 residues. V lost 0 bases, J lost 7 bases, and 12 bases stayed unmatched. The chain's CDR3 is CASSPPGQGFGVGNTIYF. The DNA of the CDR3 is TGTGCCAGCTCACCACCGGGACAGGGGTTCGGAGTCGGCAACACCATATATTTT.

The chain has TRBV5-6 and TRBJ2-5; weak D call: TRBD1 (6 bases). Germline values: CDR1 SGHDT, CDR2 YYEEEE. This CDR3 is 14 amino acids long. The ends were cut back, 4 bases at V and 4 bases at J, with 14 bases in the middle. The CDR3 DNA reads TGTGCCAGCAGCGCCTACAGGGCAACAGAGACCCAGTACTTC. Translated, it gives CASSAYRATETQYF.

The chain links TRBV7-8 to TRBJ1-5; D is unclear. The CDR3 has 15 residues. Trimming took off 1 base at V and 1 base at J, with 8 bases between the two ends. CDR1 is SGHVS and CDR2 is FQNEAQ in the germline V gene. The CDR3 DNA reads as TGTGCCAGCAGCTTAGTGCCAGGCAGCAATCAGCCCCAGCATTTT. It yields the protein CASSLVPGSNQPQHF.

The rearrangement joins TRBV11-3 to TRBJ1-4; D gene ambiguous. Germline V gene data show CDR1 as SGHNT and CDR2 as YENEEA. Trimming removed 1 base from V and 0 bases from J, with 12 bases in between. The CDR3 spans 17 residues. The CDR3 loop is CASSLAPGSTTNEKLFF. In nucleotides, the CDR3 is TGTGCCAGCAGCTTAGCGCCCGGGAGTACAACTAATGAAAAACTGTTTTTT.

CDR3 nucleotide sequence: TGTGCCAGCAGTGTCTCTAGCTCAGAGCAGTACTTC. Its protein product is CASSVSSSEQYF. The chain links TRBV2 to TRBJ2-7; D is perhaps TRBD2 (5 bases). Trimming left V 4 bases short and J 7 bases short, with 11 bases between. This CDR3 contains 12 residues. CDR1 SNHLY and CDR2 FYNNEI come from the germline V gene.

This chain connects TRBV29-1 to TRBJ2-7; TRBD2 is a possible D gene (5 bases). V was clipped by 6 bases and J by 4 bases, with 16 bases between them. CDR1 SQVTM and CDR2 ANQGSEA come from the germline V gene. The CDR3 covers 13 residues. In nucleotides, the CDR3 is TGCAGCGTCCGACCCACATCGGGGTACGAGCAGTACTTC. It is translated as CSVRPTSGYEQYF.

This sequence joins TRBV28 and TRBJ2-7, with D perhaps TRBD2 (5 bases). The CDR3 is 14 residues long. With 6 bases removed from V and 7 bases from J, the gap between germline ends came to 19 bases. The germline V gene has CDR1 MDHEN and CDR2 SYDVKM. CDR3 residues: CASSPPISPGEQYF. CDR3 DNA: TGTGCCAGCAGCCCGCCAATCTCCCCGGGAGAGCAGTACTTC. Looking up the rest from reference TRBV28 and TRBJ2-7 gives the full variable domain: DVKVTQSSRYLVKRTGEKVFLECVQDMDHENMFWYRQDPGLGLRLIYFSYDVKMKEKGDIPEGYSVSREKKERFSLILESASTNQTSMYLCASSPPISPGEQYFGPGTRLTVT.

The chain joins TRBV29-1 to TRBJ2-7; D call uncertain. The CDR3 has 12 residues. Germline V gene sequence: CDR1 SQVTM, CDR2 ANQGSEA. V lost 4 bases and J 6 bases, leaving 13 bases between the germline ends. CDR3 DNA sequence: TGCAGCGTTGCAGAGCCCTCGAGCGAGCAGTACTTC. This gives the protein CSVAEPSSEQYF.

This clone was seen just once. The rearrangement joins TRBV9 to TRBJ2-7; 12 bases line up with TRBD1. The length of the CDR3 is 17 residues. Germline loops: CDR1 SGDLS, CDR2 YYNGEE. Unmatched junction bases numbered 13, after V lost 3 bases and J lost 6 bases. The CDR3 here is CASSDRPAGTGGGEQYF. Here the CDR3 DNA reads TGTGCCAGCAGCGACCGCCCCGCCGGGACAGGGGGCGGCGAGCAGTACTTC. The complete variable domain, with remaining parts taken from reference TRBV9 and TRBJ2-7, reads DSGVTQTPKHLITATGQRVTLRCSPRSGDLSVYWYQQSLDQGLQFLIQYYNGEERAKGNILERFSAQQFPDLHSELNLSSLELGDSALYFCASSDRPAGTGGGEQYFGPGTRLTVT.

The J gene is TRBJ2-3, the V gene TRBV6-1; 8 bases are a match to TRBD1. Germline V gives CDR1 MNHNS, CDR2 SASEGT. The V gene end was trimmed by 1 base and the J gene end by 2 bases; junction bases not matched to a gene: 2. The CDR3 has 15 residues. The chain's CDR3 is CASSEGTGHTDTQYF. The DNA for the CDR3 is TGTGCCAGCAGTGAAGGGACAGGGCACACAGATACGCAGTATTTT.

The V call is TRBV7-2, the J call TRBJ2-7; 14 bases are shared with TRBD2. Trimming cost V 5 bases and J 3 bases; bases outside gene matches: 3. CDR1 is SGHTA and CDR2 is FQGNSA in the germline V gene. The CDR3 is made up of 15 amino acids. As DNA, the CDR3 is TGTGCCAGCAGCCTGGGACTAGCGGGAGTCTACGAGCAGTACTTC. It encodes CASSLGLAGVYEQYF.

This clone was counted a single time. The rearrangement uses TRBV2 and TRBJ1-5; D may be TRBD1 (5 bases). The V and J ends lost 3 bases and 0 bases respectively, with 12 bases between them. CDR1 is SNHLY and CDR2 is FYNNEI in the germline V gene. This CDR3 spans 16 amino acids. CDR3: CASSELTEDSNQPQHF. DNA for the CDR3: TGTGCCAGCAGTGAGTTGACAGAAGATAGCAATCAGCCCCAGCATTTT.

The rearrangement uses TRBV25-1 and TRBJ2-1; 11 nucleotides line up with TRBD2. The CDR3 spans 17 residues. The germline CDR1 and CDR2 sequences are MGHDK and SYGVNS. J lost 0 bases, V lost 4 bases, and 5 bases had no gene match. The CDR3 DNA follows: TGTGCCAGCAGTGTCGGGACTAGCGGTGACTCCTACAATGAGCAGTTCTTC. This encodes CASSVGTSGDSYNEQFF.

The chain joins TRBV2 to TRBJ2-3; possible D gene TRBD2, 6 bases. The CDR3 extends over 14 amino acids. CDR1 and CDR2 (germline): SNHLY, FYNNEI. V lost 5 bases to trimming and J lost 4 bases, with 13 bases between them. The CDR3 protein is CASSTGVWSDTQYF. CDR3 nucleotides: TGTGCCAGCAGTACGGGAGTTTGGTCAGATACGCAGTATTTT.

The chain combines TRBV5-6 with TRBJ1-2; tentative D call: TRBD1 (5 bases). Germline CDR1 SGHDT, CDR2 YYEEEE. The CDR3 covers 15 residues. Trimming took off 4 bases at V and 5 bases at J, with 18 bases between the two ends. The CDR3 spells CASSPLGGGPYGYTF. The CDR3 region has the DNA TGTGCCAGCAGCCCCCTTGGGGGGGGACCTTATGGCTACACCTTC.

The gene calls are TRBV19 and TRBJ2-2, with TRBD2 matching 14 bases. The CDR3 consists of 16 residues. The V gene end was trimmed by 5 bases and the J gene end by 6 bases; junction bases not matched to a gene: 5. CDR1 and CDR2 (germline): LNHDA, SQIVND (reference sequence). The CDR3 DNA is TGTGCCAGTAGTGACCAGGGACTAGCGGGGGCCGGGGAGCTGTTTTTT. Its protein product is CASSDQGLAGAGELFF.

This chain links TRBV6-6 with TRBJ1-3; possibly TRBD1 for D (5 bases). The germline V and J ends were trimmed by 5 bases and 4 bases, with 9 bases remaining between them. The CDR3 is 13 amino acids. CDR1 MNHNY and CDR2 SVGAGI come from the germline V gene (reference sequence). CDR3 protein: CASSGGLGNTIYF. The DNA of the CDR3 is TGTGCCAGCAGTGGGGGGTTGGGAAACACCATATATTTT.

The CDR3 nucleotides are TGTGCCAGCAGCTTGGGACTAGCGGGCGGACAGACCCAGTACTTC. Translation: CASSLGLAGGQTQYF. The chain links TRBV5-6 to TRBJ2-5; 10 nucleotides line up with TRBD2. The V segment lost 0 bases and the J segment 6 bases; nucleotides outside the gene matches: 5. The CDR3 spans 15 residues. The germline gives CDR1 SGHDT, CDR2 YYEEEE.

The CDR3 DNA reads TGTGCCAGCAGTGATGAGGGCGCTGGGGCCAACGTCCTGACTTTC. This translates into CASSDEGAGANVLTF. The chain employs TRBV6-1 and TRBJ2-6; TRBD2 might be the D (5 bases). Germline CDR1 reads MNHNS; CDR2 reads SASEGT. Deletions cut 3 bases from V and 2 bases from J, with 8 bases between. The CDR3 spans 15 residues.

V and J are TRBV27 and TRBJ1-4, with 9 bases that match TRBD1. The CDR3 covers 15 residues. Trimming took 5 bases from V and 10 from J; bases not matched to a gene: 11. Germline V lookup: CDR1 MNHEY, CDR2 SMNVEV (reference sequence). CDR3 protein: CASSSSWTGDGKLFF. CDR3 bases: TGTGCCAGCAGTAGCTCTTGGACAGGGGACGGAAAACTGTTTTTT.